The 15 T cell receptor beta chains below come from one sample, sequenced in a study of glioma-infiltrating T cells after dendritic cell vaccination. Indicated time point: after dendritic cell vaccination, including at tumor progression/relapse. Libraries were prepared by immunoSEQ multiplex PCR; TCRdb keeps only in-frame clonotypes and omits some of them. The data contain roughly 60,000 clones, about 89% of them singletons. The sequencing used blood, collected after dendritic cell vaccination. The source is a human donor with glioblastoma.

CDR3 DNA sequence: TGTGCCAGCAGTTACAGGGGTGGCAATGAGCAGTTCTTC. As protein: CASSYRGGNEQFF. The chain uses TRBV6-5 and TRBJ2-1; the D gene is possibly TRBD1 (5 bases). The V gene's germline CDR1 is MNHEY and CDR2 SVGAGI. This CDR3 spans 13 amino acids. Trimming cost V 2 bases and J 6 bases, with 8 bases left between them.

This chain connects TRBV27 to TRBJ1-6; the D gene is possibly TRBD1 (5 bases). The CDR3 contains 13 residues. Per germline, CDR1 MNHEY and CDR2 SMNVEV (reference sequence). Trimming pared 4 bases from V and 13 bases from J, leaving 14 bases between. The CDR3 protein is CASSSAFGGPLHF. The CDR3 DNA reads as TGTGCCAGCAGTTCAGCATTCGGGGGTCCCCTCCACTTT.

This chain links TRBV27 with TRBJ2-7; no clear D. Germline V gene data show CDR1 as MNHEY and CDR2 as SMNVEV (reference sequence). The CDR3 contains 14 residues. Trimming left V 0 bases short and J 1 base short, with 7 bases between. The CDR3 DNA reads TGTGCCAGCAGTTTATCGAGGCGGTCCTACGAGCAGTACTTC. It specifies CASSLSRRSYEQYF.

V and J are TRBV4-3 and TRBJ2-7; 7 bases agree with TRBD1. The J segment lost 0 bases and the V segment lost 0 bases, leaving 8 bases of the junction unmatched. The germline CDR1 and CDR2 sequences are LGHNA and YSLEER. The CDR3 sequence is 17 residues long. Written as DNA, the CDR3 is TGCGCCAGCAGCCAAGAAGTAAACAGGGGAAACTCCTACGAGCAGTACTTC. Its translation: CASSQEVNRGNSYEQYF.

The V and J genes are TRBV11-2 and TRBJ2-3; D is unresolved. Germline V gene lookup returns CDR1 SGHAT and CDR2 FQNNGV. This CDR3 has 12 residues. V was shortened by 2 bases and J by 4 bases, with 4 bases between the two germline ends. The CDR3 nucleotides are TGTGCCAGCAGCTTAACTCCAGATACGCAGTATTTT. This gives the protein CASSLTPDTQYF.

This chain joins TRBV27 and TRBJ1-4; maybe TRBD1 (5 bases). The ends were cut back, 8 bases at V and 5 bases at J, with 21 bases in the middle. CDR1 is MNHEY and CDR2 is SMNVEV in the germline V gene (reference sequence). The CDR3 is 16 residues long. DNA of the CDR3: TGTGCCAGCCGAAAAACCTCTCGGGGGGGGAATGAAAAACTGTTTTTT. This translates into CASRKTSRGGNEKLFF.

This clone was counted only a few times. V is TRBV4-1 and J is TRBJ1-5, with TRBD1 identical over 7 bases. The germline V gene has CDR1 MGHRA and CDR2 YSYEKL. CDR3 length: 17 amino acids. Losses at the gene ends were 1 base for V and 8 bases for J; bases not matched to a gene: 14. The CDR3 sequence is CASSQVFGKGAREPQHF. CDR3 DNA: TGCGCCAGCAGCCAAGTTTTTGGTAAGGGGGCGAGGGAGCCCCAGCATTTT.

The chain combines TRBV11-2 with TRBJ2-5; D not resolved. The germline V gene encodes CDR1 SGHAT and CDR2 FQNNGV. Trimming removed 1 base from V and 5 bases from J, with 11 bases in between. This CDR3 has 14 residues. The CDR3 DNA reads TGTGCCAGCAGCTTAGGTGCTAGTATCGAGACCCAGTACTTC. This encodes CASSLGASIETQYF.

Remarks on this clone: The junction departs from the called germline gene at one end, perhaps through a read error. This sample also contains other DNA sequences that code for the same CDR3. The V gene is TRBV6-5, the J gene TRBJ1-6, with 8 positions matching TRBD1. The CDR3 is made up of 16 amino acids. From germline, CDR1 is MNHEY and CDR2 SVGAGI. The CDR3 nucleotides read TGTGCCAGCAGTTACACAGGACAGGGAAGGAATTCCCCCCTCCACTTT. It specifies CASSYTGQGRNSPLHF.

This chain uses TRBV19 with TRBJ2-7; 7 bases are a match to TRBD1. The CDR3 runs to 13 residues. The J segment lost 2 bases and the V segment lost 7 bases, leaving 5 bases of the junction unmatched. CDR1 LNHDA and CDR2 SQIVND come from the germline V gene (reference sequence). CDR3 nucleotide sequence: TGTGCCAGTACCCGACAGGGAACCTACGAGCAGTACTTC. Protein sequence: CASTRQGTYEQYF.

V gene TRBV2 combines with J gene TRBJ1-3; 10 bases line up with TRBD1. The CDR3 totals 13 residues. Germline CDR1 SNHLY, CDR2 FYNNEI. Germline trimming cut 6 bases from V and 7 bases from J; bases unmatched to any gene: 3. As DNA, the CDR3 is TGTGCCAGCAGAGGACAGGGGGGGAACACCATATATTTT. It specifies CASRGQGGNTIYF.

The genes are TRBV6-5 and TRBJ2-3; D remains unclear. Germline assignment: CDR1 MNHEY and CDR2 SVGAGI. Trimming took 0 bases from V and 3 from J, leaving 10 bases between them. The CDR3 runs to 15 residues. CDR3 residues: CASSYSNQATDTQYF. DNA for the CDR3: TGTGCCAGCAGTTACTCCAACCAGGCTACAGATACGCAGTATTTT.

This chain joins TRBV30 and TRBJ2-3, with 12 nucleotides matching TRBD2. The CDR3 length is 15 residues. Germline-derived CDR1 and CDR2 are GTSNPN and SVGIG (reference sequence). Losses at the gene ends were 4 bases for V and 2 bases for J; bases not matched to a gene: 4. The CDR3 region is CAWTRTSGNTDTQYF. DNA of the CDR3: TGTGCCTGGACCAGGACTAGCGGGAACACAGATACGCAGTATTTT. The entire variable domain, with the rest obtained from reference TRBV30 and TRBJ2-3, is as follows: SQTIHQWPATLVQPVGSPLSLECTVEGTSNPNLYWYRQAAGRGLQLLFYSVGIGQISSEVPQNLSASRPQDRQFILSSKKLLLSDSGFYLCAWTRTSGNTDTQYFGPGTRLTVL.

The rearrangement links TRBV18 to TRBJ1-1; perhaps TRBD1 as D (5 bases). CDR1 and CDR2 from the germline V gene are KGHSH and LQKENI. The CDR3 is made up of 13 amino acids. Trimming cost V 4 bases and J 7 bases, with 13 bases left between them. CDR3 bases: TGTGCCAGCTCACAAGACAGAAAAGGTGAAGCTTTCTTT. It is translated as CASSQDRKGEAFF. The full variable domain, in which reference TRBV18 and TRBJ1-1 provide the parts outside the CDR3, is NAGVMQNPRHLVRRRGQEARLRCSPMKGHSHVYWYRQLPEEGLKFMVYLQKENIIDESGMPKERFSAEFPKEGPSILRIQQVVRGDSAAYFCASSQDRKGEAFFGQGTRLTVV.

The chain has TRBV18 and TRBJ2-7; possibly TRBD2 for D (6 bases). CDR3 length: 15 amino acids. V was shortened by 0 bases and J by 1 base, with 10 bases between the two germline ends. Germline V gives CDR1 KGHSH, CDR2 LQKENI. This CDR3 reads CASSPPRRGSYEQYF. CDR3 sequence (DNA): TGTGCCAGCTCACCACCGAGGAGGGGATCCTACGAGCAGTACTTC.